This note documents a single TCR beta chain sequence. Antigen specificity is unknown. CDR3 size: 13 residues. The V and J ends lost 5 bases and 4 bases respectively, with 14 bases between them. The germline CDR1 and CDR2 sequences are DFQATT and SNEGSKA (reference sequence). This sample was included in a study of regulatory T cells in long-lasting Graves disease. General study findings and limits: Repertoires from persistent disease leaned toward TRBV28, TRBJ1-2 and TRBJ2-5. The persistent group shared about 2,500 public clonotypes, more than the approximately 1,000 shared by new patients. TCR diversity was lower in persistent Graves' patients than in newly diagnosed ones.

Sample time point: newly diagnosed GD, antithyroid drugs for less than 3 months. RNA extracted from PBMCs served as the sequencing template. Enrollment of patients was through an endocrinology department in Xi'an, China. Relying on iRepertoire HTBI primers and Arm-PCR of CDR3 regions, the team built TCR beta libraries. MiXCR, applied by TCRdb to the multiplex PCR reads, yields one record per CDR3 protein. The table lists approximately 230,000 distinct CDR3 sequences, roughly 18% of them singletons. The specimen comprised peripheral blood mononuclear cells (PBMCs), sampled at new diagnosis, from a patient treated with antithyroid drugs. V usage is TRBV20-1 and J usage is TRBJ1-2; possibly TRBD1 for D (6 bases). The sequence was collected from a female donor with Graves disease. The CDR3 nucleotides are TGCAGTGCTCGCCCGACAGGCATCTATGGCTACACCTTC. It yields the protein CSARPTGIYGYTF.